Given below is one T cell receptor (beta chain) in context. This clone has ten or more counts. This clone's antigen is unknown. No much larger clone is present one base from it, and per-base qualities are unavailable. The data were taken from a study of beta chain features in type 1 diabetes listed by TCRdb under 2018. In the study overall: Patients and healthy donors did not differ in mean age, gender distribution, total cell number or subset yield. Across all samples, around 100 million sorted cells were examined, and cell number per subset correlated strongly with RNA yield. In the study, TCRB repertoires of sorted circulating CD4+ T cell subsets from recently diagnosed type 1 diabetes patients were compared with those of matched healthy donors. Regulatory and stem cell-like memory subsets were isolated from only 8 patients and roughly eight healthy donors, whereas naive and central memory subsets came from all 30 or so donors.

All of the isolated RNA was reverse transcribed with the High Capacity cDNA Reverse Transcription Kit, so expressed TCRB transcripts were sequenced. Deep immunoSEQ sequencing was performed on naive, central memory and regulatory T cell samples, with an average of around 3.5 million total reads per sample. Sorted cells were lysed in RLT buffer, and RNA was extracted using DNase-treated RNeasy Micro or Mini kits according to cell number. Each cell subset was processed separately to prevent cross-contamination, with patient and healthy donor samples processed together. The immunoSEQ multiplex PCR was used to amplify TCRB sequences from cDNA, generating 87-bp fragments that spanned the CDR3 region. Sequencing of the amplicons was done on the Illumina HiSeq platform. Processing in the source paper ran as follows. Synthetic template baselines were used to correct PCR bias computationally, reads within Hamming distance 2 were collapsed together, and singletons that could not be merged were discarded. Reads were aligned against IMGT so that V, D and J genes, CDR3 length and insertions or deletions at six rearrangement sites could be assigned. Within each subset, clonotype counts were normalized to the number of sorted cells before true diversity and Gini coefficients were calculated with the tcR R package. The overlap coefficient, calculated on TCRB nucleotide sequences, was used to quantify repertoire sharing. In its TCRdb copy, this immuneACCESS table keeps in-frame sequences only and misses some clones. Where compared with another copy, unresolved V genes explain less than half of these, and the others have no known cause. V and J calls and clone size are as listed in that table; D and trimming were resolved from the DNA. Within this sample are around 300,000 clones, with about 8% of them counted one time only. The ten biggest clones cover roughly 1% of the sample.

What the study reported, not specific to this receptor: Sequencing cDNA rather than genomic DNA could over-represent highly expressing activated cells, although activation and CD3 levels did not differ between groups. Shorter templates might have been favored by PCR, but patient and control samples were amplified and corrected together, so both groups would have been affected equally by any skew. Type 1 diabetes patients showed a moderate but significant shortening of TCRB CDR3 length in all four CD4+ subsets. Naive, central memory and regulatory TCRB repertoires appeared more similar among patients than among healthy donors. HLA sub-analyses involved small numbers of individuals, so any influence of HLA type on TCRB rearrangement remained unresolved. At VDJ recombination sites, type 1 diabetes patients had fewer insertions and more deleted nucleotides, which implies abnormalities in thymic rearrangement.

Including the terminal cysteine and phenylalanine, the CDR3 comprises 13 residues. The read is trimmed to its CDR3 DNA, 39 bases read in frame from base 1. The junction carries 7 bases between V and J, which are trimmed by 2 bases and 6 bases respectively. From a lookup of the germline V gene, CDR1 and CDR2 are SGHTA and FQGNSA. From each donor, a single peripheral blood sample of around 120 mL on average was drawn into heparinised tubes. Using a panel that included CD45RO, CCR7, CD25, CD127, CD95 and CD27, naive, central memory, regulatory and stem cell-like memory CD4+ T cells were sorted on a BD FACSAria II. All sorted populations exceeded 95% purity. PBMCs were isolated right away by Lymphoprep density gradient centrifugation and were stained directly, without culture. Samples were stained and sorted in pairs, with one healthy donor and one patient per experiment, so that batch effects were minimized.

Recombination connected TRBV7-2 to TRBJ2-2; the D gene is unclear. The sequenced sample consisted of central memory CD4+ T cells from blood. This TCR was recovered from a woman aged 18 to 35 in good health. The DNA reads TGTGCCAGCAGCTTAAGGATCGCCGGGGAGCTGTTTTTT. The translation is CASSLRIAGELFF.